The 5 T cell receptor beta chains given below trace back to one sample, sequenced in a study of shared clonotypes between healthy human individuals. Profiling relied on immunoSEQ multiplex PCR, and the TCRdb table lists in-frame clones only, not all of them. The data contain about 610,000 clones, approximately 96% of them singletons. Naive CD8 isolation took CD45RO-negative cells positively selected for CCR7 and excluded terminally differentiated effector memory CD45RA+ cells. Source material: naive CD8+ T cells sorted from blood. Every receptor here comes from a woman in her twenties or thirties in good health.

This rearrangement joins TRBV10-3 to TRBJ1-1, with 11 positions matching TRBD1. V shed 2 bases and J 1 base; nucleotides not matched to a gene: 6. The CDR3 consists of 17 residues. Per germline, CDR1 ENHRY and CDR2 SYGVKD. The CDR3 DNA reads as TGTGCCATCAGTGAGGTGGACAGGGGGCTCCCGAACACTGAAGCTTTCTTT. This sequence encodes CAISEVDRGLPNTEAFF.

The gene calls are TRBV5-5 and TRBJ2-3; unclear D gene. V was cut by 4 bases and J by 4 bases, with 10 bases left in between. Looked up from germline, CDR1 is SGHKS and CDR2 is YYEKEE (reference sequence). The CDR3 totals 13 residues. The CDR3 nucleotides are TGTGCCAGCAGCGACGAGGAGCCAGATACGCAGTATTTT. Protein product: CASSDEEPDTQYF.

The chain uses TRBV4-1 and TRBJ2-1; possible D gene TRBD1, 5 bases. V gave up 0 bases and J gave up 0 bases, with 9 bases separating them. Germline lookup yields CDR1 MGHRA and CDR2 YSYEKL. The CDR3 runs 16 residues. The CDR3 reads CASSQDPDNSYNEQFF. The CDR3 DNA sequence: TGCGCCAGCAGCCAAGACCCGGACAACTCCTACAATGAGCAGTTCTTC.

DNA for the CDR3: TGTGCCAGCAGCTCCCCCCGGCGTCACGAGCAGTACTTC. It is translated as CASSSPRRHEQYF. The chain is built from TRBV13 and TRBJ2-7, with unresolved D. Germline V lookup: CDR1 PRHDT, CDR2 FYEKMQ (reference sequence). V dropped 4 bases and J dropped 5 bases, with 12 bases sitting between them. The CDR3 consists of 13 residues.

The rearrangement uses TRBV9 and TRBJ1-3; D is undetermined. The CDR3 spans 12 residues. CDR1 is SGDLS, CDR2 YYNGEE, per germline. The V and J ends lost 4 bases and 10 bases respectively, with 12 bases between them. Here the CDR3 DNA reads TGTGCCAGCAGCACAGAGGGTTCTACCATATATTTT. This translates into CASSTEGSTIYF.